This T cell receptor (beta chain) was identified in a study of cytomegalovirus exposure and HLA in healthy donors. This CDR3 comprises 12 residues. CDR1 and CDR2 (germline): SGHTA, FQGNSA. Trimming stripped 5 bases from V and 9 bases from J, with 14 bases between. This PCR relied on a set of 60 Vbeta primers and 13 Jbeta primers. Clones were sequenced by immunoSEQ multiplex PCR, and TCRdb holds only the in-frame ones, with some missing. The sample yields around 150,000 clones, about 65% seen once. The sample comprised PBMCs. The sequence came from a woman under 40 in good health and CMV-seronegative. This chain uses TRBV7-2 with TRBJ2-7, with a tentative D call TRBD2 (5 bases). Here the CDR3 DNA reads TGTGCCAGCAGCCACCGGGAAACGGGGCAGTACTTC. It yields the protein CASSHRETGQYF.